What follows is one T cell receptor (beta chain) and its context. These data are taken from a study of Graves' ophthalmopathy and Graves' hyperthyroidism. The authors amplified TCR beta CDR3 regions from RNA transcripts. First-round RT-PCR employed HTBI primers, with a second-round multiplex PCR after it. From the multiplex PCR reads, TCRdb called clonotypes with MiXCR, one entry per CDR3 protein. The table has around 1.1 million distinct CDR3 sequences, about 35% seen once. Other autoimmune disease, uncontrolled infection, pregnancy and lactation led to exclusion. This CDR3 is 18 amino acids long. In germline, CDR1 is SGHTA, CDR2 FQGNSA. V shed 5 bases and J 4 bases; nucleotides not matched to a gene: 9.

The sample comprised peripheral blood or thyroid tissue (not recorded which). This TCR was sampled from an adult man with Graves' hyperthyroidism. The chain uses TRBV7-2 and TRBJ2-6, with TRBD2 identical over 12 bases. The CDR3 sequence: CASSLGLAGYTGANVLTF. The CDR3 DNA reads TGTGCCAGCAGCCTCGGACTAGCGGGGTACACCGGGGCCAACGTCCTGACTTTC.